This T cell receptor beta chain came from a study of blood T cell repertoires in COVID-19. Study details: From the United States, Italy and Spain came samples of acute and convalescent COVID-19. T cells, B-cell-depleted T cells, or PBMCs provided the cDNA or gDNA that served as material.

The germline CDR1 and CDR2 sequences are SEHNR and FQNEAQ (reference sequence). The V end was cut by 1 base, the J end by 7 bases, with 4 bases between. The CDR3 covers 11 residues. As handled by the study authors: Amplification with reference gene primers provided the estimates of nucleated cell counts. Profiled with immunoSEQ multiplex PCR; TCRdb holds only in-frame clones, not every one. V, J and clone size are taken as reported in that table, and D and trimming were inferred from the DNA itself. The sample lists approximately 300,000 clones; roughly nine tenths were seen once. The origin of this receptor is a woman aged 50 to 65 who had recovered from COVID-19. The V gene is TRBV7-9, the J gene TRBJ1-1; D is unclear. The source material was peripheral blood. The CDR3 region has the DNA TGTGCCAGCAGCTTAGTCATTGAAGCTTTCTTT. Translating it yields CASSLVIEAFF.